A single TCR beta chain is shown here with its context. The repertoire was sequenced with immunoSEQ multiplex PCR; TCRdb's copy has only in-frame clones and lacks some. Counted here are around 140,000 clones, over 75% occurring once; the ten biggest clones make up approximately 40%. These data originate in a study of blood T cell repertoires in COVID-19. This CDR3 region has 14 residues. J was trimmed by 1 base and V by 7 bases; bases with no gene match: 5. In germline, CDR1 is SGHTA, CDR2 FQGTGA. The rearrangement joins TRBV7-3 to TRBJ2-7; 9 bases line up with TRBD2. The sequenced sample consisted of peripheral blood. The TCR originated in a human donor in a cohort sampled during active COVID-19. The CDR3 nucleotides are TGTGCCAGCACCGGACTAGCGAGTTCCTACGAGCAGTACGTC. Translating gives CASTGLASSYEQYV.